Reported below is one T cell receptor (beta chain). Germline is not matched at one junction end, which may reflect a read error. Germline lookup yields CDR1 SGHTA and CDR2 FQGNSA. The CDR3 totals 11 residues. The sample is drawn from a study of blood T cells in healthy people across ages. It was with a sample-barcoded 5' primer and a J-beta primer mix that a second PCR of about 6 to 12 cycles was run. TCRdb processed the 5' RACE reads anew with MiXCR; each CDR3 protein has one entry. The repertoire consists of 700,000 or so distinct CDR3 sequences, with around 41% occurring once and the leading ten covering around 30%.

The chain links TRBV7-2 to TRBJ2-7; a weak D match, TRBD2 (6 bases). The TCR originated in a man older than 75 in good health. The specimen was blood. The CDR3 loop is CVSSDGREQYF. In DNA form, the CDR3 reads TGTGTCAGCAGCGATGGGAGGGAGCAGTACTTC.